The clone carrying this T cell receptor (beta chain) was observed a few times. The antigen remains undetermined. Germline assignment: CDR1 DFQATT and CDR2 SNEGSKA (reference sequence). The CDR3 totals 14 residues. Trimming left V 1 base short and J 5 bases short, with 15 bases between. Each CDR3 protein gets one entry after TCRdb re-called the RT-PCR reads with MiXCR. This sample yields 800,000 to 1,000,000 distinct CDR3 sequences, of which around 20% are seen a single time; 10% belongs to the top ten. The record originates from a study of response to subunit inactivated influenza vaccine. Study-level points and caveats: Each seasonal influenza vaccination, the authors suggested, recruits few new T cells.

The gene calls are TRBV20-1 and TRBJ2-7, with D possibly being TRBD1 or TRBD2 (5 bases each). The sequenced sample was PBMCs from blood, obtained more than 4 days after vaccination. This clonotype was sampled from a man in his forties or fifties who received an inactivated influenza vaccine. CDR3 sequence (DNA): TGCAGTGCTAGAGCCGGGACGGCGGTCCACGAGCAGTACTTC. It specifies CSARAGTAVHEQYF.